Reported below is one T cell receptor beta chain. What it binds is not known. This record belongs to a study of T cell responses to AZD1222 COVID-19 vaccine. General study points: Nearly half of spike-specific TCRs reportedly target unmutated variant regions.

The repertoire was sequenced with immunoSEQ multiplex PCR; TCRdb's copy has only in-frame clones and lacks some. The table has fewer than 85,000 clones, approximately 90% seen once. Germline CDR1 reads SNHLY; CDR2 reads FYNNEI. V lost 8 bases and J 5 bases, leaving 17 bases between the germline ends. This CDR3 region has 14 residues. The chain is built from TRBV2 and TRBJ2-3, with a possible D match to TRBD2 (6 bases). The TCR comes from an adult who received the MenACWY meningococcal vaccine as a control. The source was peripheral blood, collected 28 days after the second dose of the MenACWY control vaccine. The CDR3: CASPGAGPVDTQYF. The CDR3 DNA follows: TGTGCCAGCCCCGGTGCGGGACCGGTAGATACGCAGTATTTT.